This TCR beta chain comes out of a study of Ad26.COV2.S vaccination and SARS-CoV-2 variants. Looked up from germline, CDR1 is SGHTA and CDR2 is FQGNSA. The CDR3 extends over 16 amino acids. The junction had 9 bases not matched to a gene; V was cut back by 5 bases and J by 2 bases. As to treatment: about 20 received Ad26.COV2.S at low or high dose, single or two shots; 5 received placebo; per-sample allocation not given. Sampling was done on day 63 after the first vaccine or placebo injection. The table came from immunoSEQ multiplex PCR; TCRdb's copy has only in-frame clones and leaves some out. This table has some 250,000 clones, roughly 90% appearing once.

The clonotype comes from a person aged 18-60 years who received the Ad26.COV2.S COVID-19 vaccine or a placebo. The V call is TRBV7-2, the J call TRBJ1-3; 7 bases map to TRBD1. Sequenced material: peripheral blood, taken in a trial of Ad26.COV2.S vaccine versus placebo. CDR3 DNA: TGTGCCAGCAGCCCCCAGACAGGGCGCGCTGGAAACACCATATATTTT. Amino acid sequence: CASSPQTGRAGNTIYF.